The rows below give T cell receptor beta chains drawn from one sample of a study of chemoradiotherapy in HPV16-positive cancers. TCRdb keeps only in-frame clones here, not all; method: immunoSEQ multiplex PCR. The table shows approximately 9,300 clones, with about 86% occurring only once. The sequences come from blood, collected from a patient who underwent chemoradiotherapy. The receptors originated from a human donor with HPV-associated anogenital cancer. Both conserved end residues are part of each CDR3. Fields, in order: CDR3 length, V gene, J gene, CDR3 protein.

length: 16
V: TRBV11-2
J: TRBJ1-6
CDR3: CASSFRTGEVNSPLHF

length: 12
V: TRBV19
J: TRBJ1-1
CDR3: CASSDLTGKAFF

length: 18
V: TRBV4-1
J: TRBJ2-3
CDR3: CASSQDHLAGGVTDTQYF

length: 17
V: TRBV27
J: TRBJ1-2
CDR3: CASSLFSVRGASYGYTF

length: 15
V: TRBV4-3
J: TRBJ2-2
CDR3: CASSQGDLPTGELFF

length: 16
V: TRBV7-8
J: TRBJ2-1
CDR3: CASSLAGTSGYNEQFF

length: 13
V: TRBV19
J: TRBJ1-1
CDR3: CASSIGGVTEAFF

length: 13
V: TRBV14
J: TRBJ2-2
CDR3: CASSQIQTGELFF

length: 12
V: TRBV10-2
J: TRBJ1-5
CDR3: CASSEFNQPQHF

length: 14
V: TRBV5-1
J: TRBJ1-4
CDR3: CASSLGSTNEKLFF

length: 16
V: TRBV11-3
J: TRBJ2-1
CDR3: CASSLDGRGGLNEQFF

length: 12
V: TRBV5-5
J: TRBJ1-2
CDR3: CASATRDYGYTF

length: 14
V: TRBV2
J: TRBJ2-2
CDR3: CASSTTRNTGELFF

length: 15
V: TRBV19
J: TRBJ1-6
CDR3: CASSLGQGAYSPLHF

length: 15
V: TRBV6-1
J: TRBJ1-2
CDR3: CASSEGGGMDYGYTF

length: 15
V: TRBV2
J: TRBJ2-7
CDR3: CASRFDRGSRNEQYF

length: 17
V: TRBV7-8
J: TRBJ1-2
CDR3: CASSFEDLRGLWYGYTF

length: 15
V: TRBV6-5
J: TRBJ2-1
CDR3: CASSYLGGDYNEQFF

length: 11
V: TRBV20-1
J: TRBJ2-5
CDR3: CSAISGETQYF

length: 13
V: TRBV7-9
J: TRBJ1-1
CDR3: CASSFDSNTEAFF

length: 13
V: TRBV11-3
J: TRBJ1-3
CDR3: CASSRGRGNTIYF

length: 12
V: TRBV19
J: TRBJ2-7
CDR3: CANTHGGYEQYF

length: 14
V: TRBV5-5
J: TRBJ1-6
CDR3: CASNMGVDGSPLHF

length: 17
V: TRBV9
J: TRBJ2-3
CDR3: CASSVGGTSGAEDTQYF

length: 14
V: TRBV6-5
J: TRBJ1-1
CDR3: CASSIRAMNTEAFF

length: 15
V: TRBV10-1
J: TRBJ2-2
CDR3: CASSDWVLGTGELFF

length: 12
V: TRBV5-1
J: TRBJ2-1
CDR3: CASSLRGDEQFF

length: 15
V: TRBV6-4
J: TRBJ2-3
CDR3: CASSEGAGDTDTQYF

length: 14
V: TRBV11-3
J: TRBJ2-2
CDR3: CASSLEALAGELFF

length: 16
V: TRBV4-2
J: TRBJ1-5
CDR3: CASSQYNRPSNQPQHF

length: 15
V: TRBV27
J: TRBJ2-6
CDR3: CASTAGSSGANVLTF

length: 15
V: TRBV14
J: TRBJ1-1
CDR3: CASSQGGALNTEAFF

length: 15
V: TRBV4-3
J: TRBJ2-5
CDR3: CASSQDLDGRETQYF

length: 15
V: TRBV19
J: TRBJ1-4
CDR3: CASSDRRTGGEKLFF

length: 14
V: TRBV18
J: TRBJ2-3
CDR3: CASSPLVGGDTQYF

length: 12
V: TRBV2
J: TRBJ1-2
CDR3: CASSGQNYGYTF

length: 16
V: TRBV28
J: TRBJ2-7
CDR3: CASSWAGGDASYEQYF

length: 15
V: TRBV6-1
J: TRBJ2-7
CDR3: CASSEGSGGPYEQYF

length: 17
V: TRBV4-3
J: TRBJ1-3
CDR3: CASSQDLGHRGGNTIYF

length: 14
V: TRBV5-1
J: TRBJ1-4
CDR3: CASSLQPTNEKLFF

length: 14
V: TRBV5-8
J: TRBJ1-5
CDR3: CASSFLRDNQPQHF

length: 14
V: TRBV11-2
J: TRBJ2-5
CDR3: CASSSGVSGETQYF

length: 15
V: TRBV5-1
J: TRBJ1-1
CDR3: CASSLGLEKNTEAFF

length: 18
V: TRBV28
J: TRBJ2-6
CDR3: CASSSGVGGFSGANVLTF

length: 18
V: TRBV27
J: TRBJ1-3
CDR3: CASSLTIGGGTGGNTIYF

length: 14
V: TRBV5-1
J: TRBJ1-1
CDR3: CASSQGGVNTEAFF

length: 14
V: TRBV14
J: TRBJ1-4
CDR3: CASSQSTNGEKLFF

length: 15
V: TRBV5-1
J: TRBJ1-1
CDR3: CASSLDAALNTEAFF

length: 14
V: TRBV6-1
J: TRBJ1-1
CDR3: CASSPGRMNTEAFF

length: 18
V: TRBV10-1
J: TRBJ2-1
CDR3: CASNLLAGGLTQYNEQFF

length: 12
V: TRBV5-4
J: TRBJ2-7
CDR3: CASSFGGYEQYF

length: 17
V: TRBV5-6
J: TRBJ1-5
CDR3: CASSPYGQGYSNQPQHF

length: 14
V: TRBV28
J: TRBJ1-6
CDR3: CASSFREYNSPLHF

length: 14
V: TRBV14
J: TRBJ2-5
CDR3: CASSRQTAWETQYF

length: 15
V: TRBV2
J: TRBJ1-1
CDR3: CASSYAGTANTEAFF

length: 15
V: TRBV19
J: TRBJ1-5
CDR3: CASSIASTGNQPQHF

length: 12
V: TRBV19
J: TRBJ1-2
CDR3: CASRPGNYGYTF

length: 16
V: TRBV4-1
J: TRBJ2-5
CDR3: CASSQEGAGRGRPQYF

length: 15
V: TRBV5-5
J: TRBJ2-7
CDR3: CASSSAGVRGYEQYF